The 23 T cell receptor beta chains reported below all come from one sample, sequenced in a study of cytomegalovirus exposure and HLA in healthy donors. Here immunoSEQ multiplex PCR was the method, and the copy in TCRdb shows in-frame clones only, minus some. Among approximately 120,000 clones listed, roughly 87% were seen once. Sequencing was carried out using PBMCs. The receptors shown here come from a woman between 18 and 29 years old in good health and CMV-seronegative.

The rearrangement joins TRBV19 to TRBJ1-5; 9 bases map to TRBD1. The CDR3 has 16 amino acids. Germline CDR1 reads LNHDA; CDR2 reads SQIVND (reference sequence). V lost 5 bases, J lost 4 bases, and 9 bases stayed unmatched. The CDR3 nucleotides read TGTGCCAGTAGTTTTAAGACAGGGGGTACAAATCAGCCCCAGCATTTT. Translated: CASSFKTGGTNQPQHF.

This chain uses TRBV27 with TRBJ1-1; 11 bases line up with TRBD1. J gave up 5 bases and V 3 bases, and 5 bases lay outside the gene matches. Germline V gives CDR1 MNHEY, CDR2 SMNVEV (reference sequence). The length of the CDR3 is 15 residues. The CDR3 reads CASSFSGQGGTEAFF. In nucleotides, the CDR3 is TGTGCCAGCAGTTTCTCGGGACAGGGGGGAACTGAAGCTTTCTTT.

The chain links TRBV27 to TRBJ2-1; 12 bases fit TRBD2. CDR3 length: 15 residues. CDR1 and CDR2 (germline): MNHEY, SMNVEV (reference sequence). V shed 5 bases and J 5 bases; nucleotides not matched to a gene: 4. The CDR3: CASSGASGGDNEQFF. The CDR3 DNA is TGTGCCAGCAGTGGAGCTAGCGGGGGGGACAATGAGCAGTTCTTC.

This clone has more than one count but fewer than ten. The rearrangement links TRBV30 to TRBJ1-1, with TRBD1 identical over 7 bases. Germline V gene sequence: CDR1 GTSNPN, CDR2 SVGIG (reference sequence). Trimming removed 5 bases from V and 3 bases from J; junction bases left unmatched: 6. The CDR3 length is 13 residues. The CDR3 sequence is CAWDRAVDTEAFF. The DNA for the CDR3 is TGTGCCTGGGACAGGGCCGTGGACACTGAAGCTTTCTTT.

V and J are TRBV27 and TRBJ2-7; 7 bases map to TRBD2. In germline, CDR1 is MNHEY, CDR2 SMNVEV (reference sequence). Losses at the gene ends were 6 bases for V and 3 bases for J; bases not matched to a gene: 5. This CDR3 comprises 13 residues. The CDR3 nucleotides read TGTGCCAGCAGGCGGACTAGTTACTACGAGCAGTACTTC. Translation: CASRRTSYYEQYF.

This CDR3 reads CASRESLAGGPYEQYF. The CDR3 coding sequence is TGTGCCAGCAGGGAATCCCTAGCGGGAGGGCCATACGAGCAGTACTTC. The J gene is TRBJ2-7, the V gene TRBV6-1, with 12 positions matching TRBD2. Per the germline V gene, CDR1 is MNHNS and CDR2 is SASEGT. The CDR3 totals 16 residues. The V segment lost 6 bases and the J segment 4 bases; nucleotides outside the gene matches: 10.

The V and J genes are TRBV6-1 and TRBJ2-5, with TRBD1 matching 9 bases. Germline assignment: CDR1 MNHNS and CDR2 SASEGT. V lost 11 bases, J lost 5 bases, and 3 bases stayed unmatched. The length of the CDR3 is 11 residues. The DNA for the CDR3 is TGTGCCTCGACAGGGGGTGAGACCCAGTACTTC. Amino acids: CASTGGETQYF.

The gene calls are TRBV7-2 and TRBJ2-7; D gene ambiguous. The CDR3 is 11 amino acids. Trimming took off 5 bases at V and 4 bases at J, with 6 bases between the two ends. CDR1 is SGHTA and CDR2 is FQGNSA in the germline V gene. CDR3 residues: CASSNQYEQYF. CDR3 DNA: TGTGCCAGCAGCAACCAGTACGAGCAGTACTTC.

The V gene is TRBV18, the J gene TRBJ2-1; D perhaps matches TRBD1 (5 bases). Per the germline V gene, CDR1 is KGHSH and CDR2 is LQKENI. The length of the CDR3 is 11 residues. The V end was cut by 6 bases, the J end by 10 bases, with 10 bases between. The CDR3 sequence is CASSDSWEQFF. For the CDR3, the DNA is TGTGCCAGCTCCGACAGCTGGGAGCAGTTCTTC.

J is TRBJ2-5 and V is TRBV4-1, with 7 bases that match TRBD2. Trimming cost V 3 bases and J 6 bases; bases outside gene matches: 10. CDR1 is MGHRA and CDR2 is YSYEKL in the germline V gene. The CDR3 totals 15 residues. The CDR3 spells CASSQGLPPMKTQYF. The CDR3 DNA reads as TGCGCCAGCAGCCAGGGACTACCTCCCATGAAGACCCAGTACTTC.

V usage is TRBV2 and J usage is TRBJ2-5, with D uncertain. This CDR3 has 11 residues. V shed 6 bases and J shed 2 bases, with 4 bases lying between them. Germline CDR1 reads SNHLY; CDR2 reads FYNNEI. The CDR3 loop reads CASSKQETQYF. The CDR3 bases are TGTGCCAGCAGCAAACAAGAGACCCAGTACTTC.

This clone has just a few counts. The gene calls are TRBV4-3 and TRBJ1-5; weak D call: TRBD1 (5 bases). The CDR3 runs 17 residues. Germline V gene data show CDR1 as LGHNA and CDR2 as YSLEER. Deletions cut 0 bases from V and 0 bases from J, with 12 bases between. This CDR3 reads CASSQDTGPYSNQPQHF. In DNA, the CDR3 is TGCGCCAGCAGCCAAGACACAGGACCATATAGCAATCAGCCCCAGCATTTT.

This chain uses TRBV6-5 with TRBJ1-1; D gene uncertain. Germline CDR1 is MNHEY and CDR2 is SVGAGI. Trimming cost V 4 bases and J 6 bases, with 15 bases left between them. This CDR3 has 14 amino acids. The DNA for the CDR3 is TGTGCCAGCAGTTCCATCGCTAGGATCGCTGAAGCTTTCTTT. Protein: CASSSIARIAEAFF.

This clone turned up a few times. This chain connects TRBV27 to TRBJ1-1, with D perhaps matching TRBD1 (6 bases). CDR1 is MNHEY and CDR2 is SMNVEV in the germline V gene (reference sequence). The V end lost 4 bases, the J end lost 3 bases, and 9 bases lay between the germline ends. This CDR3 comprises 13 residues. The CDR3 nucleotides are TGTGCCAGCAGTTCGAACAGGGACACTGAAGCTTTCTTT. This encodes CASSSNRDTEAFF.

This sequence joins TRBV29-1 and TRBJ2-7, with TRBD1 matching over 8 bases. V lost 0 bases to trimming and J lost 4 bases; unmatched junction nucleotides: 2. Germline CDR1 is SQVTM and CDR2 is ANQGSEA. The CDR3 is 13 amino acids. The CDR3 spells CSVEDDRGYEQYF. The CDR3 coding sequence is TGCAGCGTTGAAGATGACAGGGGATACGAGCAGTACTTC.

This rearrangement joins TRBV7-8 to TRBJ2-7, with 7 bases fitting TRBD1. V was clipped by 4 bases and J by 6 bases; unmatched bases: 12. This CDR3 is built from 15 residues. Germline V gene sequence: CDR1 SGHVS, CDR2 FQNEAQ. CDR3 sequence: CASSSQEGAIREQYF. The CDR3 coding sequence is TGTGCCAGCAGCTCGCAAGAGGGGGCGATACGCGAGCAGTACTTC.

The chain employs TRBV19 and TRBJ1-3; D perhaps matches TRBD1 (6 bases). The CDR3 spans 14 residues. Trimming removed 5 bases at V and 4 bases at J, with 12 bases between. From germline, CDR1 is LNHDA and CDR2 SQIVND (reference sequence). The CDR3 coding sequence is TGTGCCAGTAGTGACACAGGGCACGGAAACACCATATATTTT. This translates into CASSDTGHGNTIYF.

The chain combines TRBV2 with TRBJ2-1; D is possibly TRBD2 (6 bases). The CDR3 consists of 15 residues. V was pared by 8 bases and J by 0 bases, with 14 bases between. CDR1 SNHLY and CDR2 FYNNEI come from the germline V gene. This chain's CDR3 is CASPLRGDSYNEQFF. CDR3 nucleotides: TGTGCCAGCCCCTTGCGGGGCGACTCCTACAATGAGCAGTTCTTC.

The table lists this clone with a count of one. V and J are TRBV10-3 and TRBJ2-5; the D gene is possibly TRBD2 (5 bases). Trimming removed 4 bases at V and 4 bases at J, with 13 bases between. This CDR3 has 14 amino acids. Germline V gene data show CDR1 as ENHRY and CDR2 as SYGVKD. The CDR3 DNA follows: TGTGCCATCAGTGGAGACTACTTGAGAGAGACCCAGTACTTC. Residues: CAISGDYLRETQYF.

This chain links TRBV13 with TRBJ2-1; unclear D gene. V dropped 4 bases and J dropped 0 bases, with 10 bases sitting between them. Germline V gene sequence: CDR1 PRHDT, CDR2 FYEKMQ (reference sequence). CDR3 size: 15 residues. The CDR3 DNA sequence: TGTGCCAGCAGCTCCCGGTGGAGCTCCTACAATGAGCAGTTCTTC. The encoded protein is CASSSRWSSYNEQFF.

The chain combines TRBV28 with TRBJ2-7; 8 nucleotides line up with TRBD2. J gave up 5 bases and V 2 bases, and 8 bases lay outside the gene matches. The CDR3 is 15 amino acids. Germline CDR1 reads MDHEN; CDR2 reads SYDVKM. CDR3 loop: CASSLLSGSRDEQYF. In DNA, the CDR3 is TGTGCCAGCAGTTTACTAAGCGGGAGTAGGGACGAGCAGTACTTC.

This clone was observed a single time. J is TRBJ2-5 and V is TRBV29-1; D is possibly TRBD2 (5 bases). The germline V gene encodes CDR1 SQVTM and CDR2 ANQGSEA. The CDR3 runs to 12 residues. V was trimmed by 5 bases and J by 5 bases, leaving 12 bases between them. The chain's CDR3 is CSVTRVQETQYF. DNA for the CDR3: TGCAGCGTTACTAGGGTTCAGGAGACCCAGTACTTC.

In its sample, this clone was seen once. This chain connects TRBV6-5 to TRBJ2-3, with 10 bases identical to TRBD1. Trimming took 2 bases from V and 1 from J; bases not matched to a gene: 0. CDR1 and CDR2 (germline): MNHEY, SVGAGI. This CDR3 region has 15 residues. The CDR3 sequence: CASSYGTGGTDTQYF. The CDR3 bases are TGTGCCAGCAGTTACGGGACAGGGGGCACAGATACGCAGTATTTT.